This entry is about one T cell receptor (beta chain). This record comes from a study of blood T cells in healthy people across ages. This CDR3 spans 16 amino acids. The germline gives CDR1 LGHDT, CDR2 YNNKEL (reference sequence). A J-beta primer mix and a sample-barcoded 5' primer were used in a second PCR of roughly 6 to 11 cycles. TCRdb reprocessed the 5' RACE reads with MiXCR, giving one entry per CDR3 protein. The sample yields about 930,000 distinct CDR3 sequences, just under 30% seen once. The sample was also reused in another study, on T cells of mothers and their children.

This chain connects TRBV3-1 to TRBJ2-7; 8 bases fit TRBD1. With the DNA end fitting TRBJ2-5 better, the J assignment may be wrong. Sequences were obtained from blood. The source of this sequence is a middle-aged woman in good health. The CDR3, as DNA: TGTGCCAGCAGCCGCTCGGGGGCAGGGGGCGCGGAGACCCAGTACTTC. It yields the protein CASSRSGAGGAETQYF.